A selection of T cell receptor beta chains follows, all from one sample in a study of T cell repertoires in cytomegalovirus infection. TCRdb reprocessed the reads via MiXCR and lists one record per CDR3 protein. Here the sample spans some 270,000 distinct CDR3 sequences, around 15% being singletons. Sequenced input: CD8+ T cells from PBMCs. These receptors all stem from a human donor in good health (CMV status not recorded). Some clones in this sample may be carry-over from other donors' samples. Each CDR3 is given with its conserved first and last residue. The D gene is left open where the match is weak. Size is stated for part of the rows, as once, few or many counts, or as a class when the clone is expanded.

J | D | V | size | CDR3 | DNA
TRBJ2-7 | - | TRBV6-6 | many | CASKEGVNQVYEQYF | TGTGCCAGCAAGGAGGGGGTCAATCAGGTGTACGAGCAGTACTTC
TRBJ2-3 | TRBD2 | TRBV6-5 | - | CASSYSLITSGEGTDTQYF | TGTGCCAGCAGTTACTCACTCATAACTAGCGGGGAGGGCACAGATACGCAGTATTTT
TRBJ2-3 | - | TRBV29-1 | - | CSVEEWGQTSVVVDTDTQYF | TGCAGCGTTGAAGAATGGGGGCAGACCTCGGTGGTCGTTGACACAGATACGCAGTATTTT
TRBJ2-3 | TRBD2 | TRBV6-1 | many | CASSKASSGDYPDTQYF | TGTGCCAGCAGCAAGGCGTCTAGCGGGGATTACCCAGATACGCAGTATTTT
TRBJ1-5 | TRBD1 | TRBV4-1 | - | CASSPYVQGEHSNQPQHF | TGCGCCAGCAGCCCATACGTGCAGGGGGAACATAGCAATCAGCCCCAGCATTTT
TRBJ2-5 | TRBD2 | TRBV7-7 | many | CASSLTLGLVETQYF | TGTGCTAGCAGCTTAACTCTTGGACTAGTAGAGACCCAGTACTTC
TRBJ1-1 | - | TRBV15 | - | CATSRATSLEAFF | TGTGCCACCAGCAGAGCGACCAGCCTGGAAGCTTTCTTT
TRBJ2-7 | - | TRBV28 | many | CASSPSGHPSYEQYF | TGTGCCAGCAGCCCTTCGGGACACCCCTCCTACGAGCAGTACTTC
TRBJ1-1 | - | TRBV14 | many | CASSQDVGGNTEAFF | TGTGCCAGCAGCCAAGATGTGGGGGGGAACACTGAAGCTTTCTTT
TRBJ1-1 | - | TRBV7-9 | - | CASSLREGFVNTEAFF | TGTGCCAGCAGCTTAAGAGAGGGGTTTGTGAACACTGAAGCTTTCTTT
TRBJ2-3 | TRBD1 | TRBV12-3/TRBV12-4 | - | CASSPTGTGTDTQYF | TGTGCCAGCAGTCCTACCGGGACAGGGACAGATACGCAGTATTTT
TRBJ2-1 | TRBD2 | TRBV4-1 | - | CASSQEEFSGGYNEQFF | TGCGCCAGCAGCCAAGAGGAGTTTAGCGGGGGGTACAATGAGCAGTTCTTC
TRBJ2-1 | - | TRBV19 | many | CASSFQGPEKTSSYNEQFF | TGTGCCAGTAGTTTTCAGGGACCCGAAAAGACTTCCTCCTACAATGAGCAGTTCTTC
TRBJ2-7 | TRBD1 | TRBV7-8 | many | CASSRPISGTEYEQYF | TGTGCCAGCAGCCGACCTATCTCCGGGACAGAGTACGAGCAGTACTTC
TRBJ2-7 | TRBD1 | TRBV29-1 | - | CSVEDRTGMDHEQYF | TGCAGCGTTGAAGACCGGACAGGGATGGACCACGAGCAGTACTTC
TRBJ2-7 | - | TRBV12-3/TRBV12-4 | - | CASLYEQYF | TGTGCCAGCCTCTACGAGCAGTACTTC
TRBJ2-5 | TRBD1 | TRBV27 | many | CASSFLSGGNLQETQYF | TGTGCCAGCAGTTTTCTGTCAGGGGGAAACTTACAAGAGACCCAGTACTTC
TRBJ1-3 | - | TRBV28 | - | CASSTPTLNSGNTIYF | TGTGCCAGCAGCACCCCCACACTCAACTCTGGAAACACCATATATTTT
TRBJ1-5 | - | TRBV2 | few | CASSEALRIDHGVEPQHF | TGTGCCAGCAGTGAAGCGCTCCGAATAGACCACGGCGTGGAGCCCCAGCATTTT
TRBJ2-5 | - | TRBV27 | - | CTTGHMDQETQYF | TGTACCACCGGACACATGGATCAAGAGACCCAGTACTTC
TRBJ1-6 | TRBD1 | TRBV28 | few | CASSHRGLGSPLHF | TGTGCCAGCAGCCACAGGGGCCTGGGGTCACCCCTCCACTTT
TRBJ2-2 | - | TRBV6-2/TRBV6-3 | - | CASLNTGELFF | TGTGCCTCCTTGAACACCGGGGAGCTGTTTTTT
TRBJ1-1 | TRBD1 | TRBV12-3/TRBV12-4 | - | CASSSRTGGFTEAFF | TGTGCCAGCAGCTCCAGGACAGGGGGCTTCACTGAAGCTTTCTTT
TRBJ1-1 | - | TRBV6-2/TRBV6-3 | few | CASSSSGGGSTEAFF | TGTGCCAGCAGTTCCTCCGGAGGGGGAAGCACTGAAGCTTTCTTT
TRBJ1-1 | - | TRBV19 | few | CASSIIGNTEAFF | TGTGCCAGTAGTATAATAGGGAACACTGAAGCTTTCTTT
TRBJ1-5 | - | TRBV6-1 | - | CASSYGGIPNQPQHF | TGTGCCAGCAGTTATGGAGGGATCCCCAATCAGCCCCAGCATTTT
TRBJ2-7 | TRBD1 | TRBV29-1 | few | CSVQTGTEYEQYF | TGCAGCGTCCAAACCGGGACAGAATACGAGCAGTACTTC
TRBJ2-3 | TRBD2 | TRBV2 | many | CASSEGSGLSTDTQYF | TGTGCCAGCAGTGAAGGTTCGGGACTAAGCACAGATACGCAGTATTTT
TRBJ2-7 | TRBD2 | TRBV20-1 | few | CSAHSGGAYEQYF | TGCAGTGCTCATAGCGGGGGGGCCTACGAGCAGTACTTC
TRBJ1-4 | TRBD1 | TRBV7-9 | few | CASSWDRSGEKLFF | TGTGCCAGCAGCTGGGACAGAAGCGGTGAAAAACTGTTTTTT
TRBJ2-3 | - | TRBV7-8 | many | CASSSGLLGTDTQYF | TGTGCCAGCAGCTCCGGGCTCCTCGGCACAGATACGCAGTATTTT
TRBJ2-7 | - | TRBV2 | many | CASRGGPYEQYF | TGTGCCAGCAGGGGGGGTCCCTACGAGCAGTACTTC
TRBJ2-5 | - | TRBV7-2 | few | CASSEVGGREGTQYF | TGTGCCAGCAGCGAAGTGGGGGGGCGGGAAGGGACCCAGTACTTC
TRBJ1-1 | - | TRBV2 | - | CASSPYGEAFF | TGTGCCAGCAGTCCGTACGGGGAAGCTTTCTTT
TRBJ2-1 | - | TRBV29-1 | - | CSVEGLAGAASYNEQFF | TGCAGCGTTGAAGGACTTGCGGGGGCCGCCTCCTACAATGAGCAGTTCTTC
TRBJ2-2 | TRBD2 | TRBV11-2 | - | CASSVPSGGAGELFF | TGTGCCAGCAGCGTCCCTAGCGGGGGGGCCGGGGAGCTGTTTTTT
TRBJ2-7 | - | TRBV20-1 | few | CSARHPGAAYEQYF | TGCAGTGCTAGACACCCAGGAGCAGCCTACGAGCAGTACTTC
TRBJ2-4 | TRBD2 | TRBV5-1 | - | CASSLGTSGEEVYF | TGCGCCAGCAGCCTAGGGACTAGCGGGGAGGAAGTCTACTTC
TRBJ2-7 | TRBD1 | TRBV27 | - | CASSSGQLYEQYF | TGTGCCAGCAGTTCGGGACAGTTATACGAGCAGTACTTC
TRBJ2-1 | TRBD2 | TRBV27 | - | CASSLFGGGTNEQFF | TGTGCCAGCAGTTTATTCGGCGGGGGTACCAATGAGCAGTTCTTC
TRBJ1-1 | TRBD1 | TRBV12-3/TRBV12-4 | many | CASSPGQGARNTEAFF | TGTGCCAGCAGTCCCGGACAGGGGGCTAGGAACACTGAAGCTTTCTTT
TRBJ1-1 | - | TRBV27 | few | CASSLGRTNTEAFF | TGTGCCAGCAGTTTAGGGAGAACGAACACTGAAGCTTTCTTT
TRBJ1-4 | - | TRBV4-1 | many | CASSHVTGYDNEKLFF | TGCGCCAGCAGCCATGTTACAGGATATGATAATGAAAAACTGTTTTTT
TRBJ2-4 | TRBD2 | TRBV7-9 | few | CASSPREGMYVNIQYF | TGTGCCAGCAGCCCTCGGGAGGGTATGTACGTGAACATTCAGTACTTC
TRBJ2-1 | TRBD2 | TRBV11-1 | - | CASSSQLAGGPNEQFF | TGTGCCAGCAGCTCCCAACTAGCGGGGGGGCCCAATGAGCAGTTCTTC
TRBJ1-2 | TRBD1 | TRBV9 | few | CASSTRVQGDTYGYTF | TGTGCCAGCAGCACAAGAGTACAGGGGGATACCTATGGCTACACCTTC
TRBJ1-2 | - | TRBV4-3 | few | CASSQGAVPGLYGYTF | TGCGCCAGCAGCCAAGGTGCCGTTCCGGGCCTGTATGGCTACACCTTC
TRBJ2-7 | TRBD1 | TRBV10-3 | few | CAISDRDLALEQYF | TGTGCCATCAGCGACAGGGATCTCGCCTTGGAGCAGTACTTC
TRBJ1-2 | - | TRBV7-9 | many | CASSWEVGYTF | TGTGCCAGCAGCTGGGAGGTTGGCTACACCTTC
TRBJ1-1 | - | TRBV5-1 | few | CASSLGHTNTEAFF | TGCGCCAGCAGCTTGGGACATACCAACACTGAAGCTTTCTTT
TRBJ2-4 | - | TRBV7-9 | many | CASSLRGTLDRYF | TGTGCCAGCAGCTTAAGAGGGACACTGGACCGGTACTTC
TRBJ1-1 | - | TRBV9 | - | CASSAQDEGTEAFF | TGTGCCAGCAGCGCCCAAGATGAGGGCACTGAAGCTTTCTTT
TRBJ1-1 | TRBD1 | TRBV29-1 | few | CSAKTGDTEAFF | TGCAGCGCAAAAACAGGGGACACTGAAGCTTTCTTT
TRBJ2-1 | - | TRBV19 | - | CASSNPGQSSYNEQFF | TGTGCCAGTAGTAACCCGGGCCAAAGCTCCTACAATGAGCAGTTCTTC
TRBJ1-6 | TRBD1 | TRBV7-6 | many | CASSLIIPGQGSSPLHF | TGTGCCAGCAGCTTAATAATACCGGGACAGGGGAGTTCACCCCTCCACTTT
TRBJ2-1 | - | TRBV18 | - | CASSPKALSSYNEQFF | TGTGCCAGCTCACCAAAGGCGCTAAGCTCCTACAATGAGCAGTTCTTC
TRBJ2-1 | - | TRBV15 | few | CATSRRGNNEQFF | TGTGCCACCAGCAGACGCGGGAACAATGAGCAGTTCTTC
TRBJ2-1 | TRBD2 | TRBV28 | few | CASTVGLAGGYEQFF | TGTGCCAGCACCGTCGGACTAGCGGGGGGATATGAGCAGTTCTTC
TRBJ2-1 | TRBD2 | TRBV4-3 | many | CASSQDRSLAGNEQFF | TGCGCCAGCAGCCAAGACCGGTCTCTAGCGGGCAATGAGCAGTTCTTC
TRBJ1-5 | TRBD1 | TRBV6-2/TRBV6-3 | - | CASSYDRGEDISNQPQHF | TGTGCCAGCAGTTATGACAGGGGCGAGGACATTAGCAATCAGCCCCAGCATTTT